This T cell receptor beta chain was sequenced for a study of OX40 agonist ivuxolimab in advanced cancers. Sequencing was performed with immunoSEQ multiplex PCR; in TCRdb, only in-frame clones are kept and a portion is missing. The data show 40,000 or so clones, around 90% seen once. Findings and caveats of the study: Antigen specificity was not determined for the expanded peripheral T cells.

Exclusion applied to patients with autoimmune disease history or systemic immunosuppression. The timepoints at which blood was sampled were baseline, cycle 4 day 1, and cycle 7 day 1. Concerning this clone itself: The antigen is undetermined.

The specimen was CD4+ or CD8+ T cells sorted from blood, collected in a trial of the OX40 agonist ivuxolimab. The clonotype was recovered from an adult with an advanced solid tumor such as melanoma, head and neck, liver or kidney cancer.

CDR3 nucleotide sequence: TGTGCCACCAGTCGGGGCATAACAGGGGAGGTTATCTACGAGCAGTACTTC. This sequence encodes CATSRGITGEVIYEQYF. The gene calls are TRBV15 and TRBJ2-7; perhaps TRBD1 as D (7 bases). CDR1 LNHNV and CDR2 YYDKDF come from the germline V gene (reference sequence). CDR3 length: 17 amino acids. V was shortened by 6 bases and J by 3 bases, with 24 bases between the two germline ends.